This T cell receptor beta chain was identified during a study of monozygotic twins with inflammatory bowel disease. With eight separate reactions per sample, the authors made cDNA. TCRdb reanalyzed the 5' RACE reads, giving one entry per CDR3 protein sequence and no DNA. The sample has about 380,000 distinct CDR3 sequences; the top ten hold 2.6%. The CDR3 is 16 residues long. Germline CDR1 MNHEY, CDR2 SMNVEV (reference sequence). Study results and limitations: Among twins, concordant and discordant pairs did not differ in repertoire similarity, possibly from limited power. There was no support for any single strong signal or clonotype associated with IBD.

Notes on this clonotype: As yet, its antigen is unknown.

This sequence joins TRBV27 and TRBJ2-3; TCRdb designates TRBD2, a call that cannot be tested without DNA. The sequence was collected from a human donor with ulcerative colitis or Crohn's disease, or a healthy co-twin of an affected twin (not recorded which). The sample taken for sequencing was blood. CDR3 loop: CASSGSLAEFEDTQYF.